A selection of T cell receptor beta chains follows, all from one sample in a study of blood T cell repertoires in COVID-19. Repertoires were generated with immunoSEQ multiplex PCR, while TCRdb's copy carries only in-frame clones and drops some. The sample lists some 70,000 clones; 80% to 90% were seen once. The sequencing sample was made of peripheral blood. Receptors were obtained from a man aged 45-65 years with acute or convalescent COVID-19. The CDR3 runs from the conserved cysteine through the conserved F or W. The order of the fields is V gene, clone size, CDR3 length, D gene, J gene, CDR3 protein, CDR3 DNA. A D gene is named only where the DNA matches it firmly. Clone size is stated in some rows and not others, as once, few, many or a class when expanded.

>TRBV7-2|-|18|TRBD2|TRBJ2-3
CASSLMTPGLGAPDTQYF
TGTGCCAGCAGCTTAATGACCCCGGGACTAGGGGCCCCAGATACGCAGTATTTT
>TRBV5-1|-|17|TRBD1|TRBJ1-4
CASSSGTGALANEKLFF
TGCGCCAGCAGCTCCGGGACAGGGGCTCTTGCTAATGAAAAACTGTTTTTT
>TRBV5-8|-|17|TRBD2|TRBJ2-2
CASSLGLAGGGTGELFF
TGTGCCAGCAGCTTGGGGCTAGCGGGAGGAGGCACCGGGGAGCTGTTTTTT
>TRBV28|once|17|-|TRBJ1-6
CASSSLRSLSYNSPLHF
TGTGCCAGCAGTTCTCTACGAAGTTTATCCTATAATTCACCCCTCCACTTT
>TRBV5-1|-|13|TRBD1|TRBJ1-2
CASSPRQGDGYTF
TGCGCCAGCAGCCCCCGACAGGGGGACGGCTACACCTTC
>TRBV6-6|-|15|TRBD2|TRBJ2-1
CASSYSSGMYNEQFF
TGTGCCAGCAGTTACTCTAGCGGGATGTACAATGAGCAGTTCTTC
>TRBV11-3|-|20|TRBD2|TRBJ2-2
CASSGTSSGILQLNTGELFF
TGTGCCAGCAGCGGAACGTCCAGCGGGATACTACAACTTAACACCGGGGAGCTGTTTTTT
>TRBV2|-|15|TRBD1|TRBJ2-7
CASSEMGTGHYEQYF
TGTGCCAGCAGTGAAATGGGGACAGGGCACTACGAGCAGTACTTC
>TRBV18|-|15|TRBD2|TRBJ2-7
CASSPGGLAGDEQYF
TGTGCCAGCTCACCAGGGGGACTAGCGGGAGACGAGCAGTACTTC
>TRBV30|-|13|-|TRBJ1-1
CAWSVLPGTEAFF
TGTGCCTGGAGTGTACTTCCCGGGACTGAAGCTTTCTTT
>TRBV27|-|15|-|TRBJ2-1
CASSFYSAIALEQFF
TGTGCCAGCAGTTTCTATAGCGCTATCGCTCTTGAGCAGTTCTTC
>TRBV10-3|-|14|-|TRBJ2-7
CAISSDSPSYEQYF
TGTGCCATCAGCTCGGACAGCCCCTCCTACGAGCAGTACTTC
>TRBV4-3|-|15|-|TRBJ1-1
CASSQGQTVNTEAFF
TGCGCCAGCAGCCAAGGGCAAACAGTGAACACTGAAGCTTTCTTT
>TRBV4-2|-|13|-|TRBJ1-1
CASSARGGPEAFF
TGTGCCAGCAGCGCCCGGGGGGGCCCTGAAGCTTTCTTT
>TRBV19|-|13|-|TRBJ1-1
CASSPTSGAEAFF
TGTGCCAGTAGTCCCACCTCCGGGGCTGAAGCTTTCTTT
>TRBV6-2/TRBV6-3|-|12|-|TRBJ1-1
CASSLSTGEAFF
TGTGCCAGCAGTTTGTCGACAGGTGAAGCTTTCTTT
>TRBV2|few|12|TRBD1|TRBJ1-1
CASSVYRGQAFF
TGTGCCAGCAGTGTCTACAGGGGGCAAGCTTTCTTT
>TRBV30|-|15|TRBD1|TRBJ2-2
CAFRGGTGRTGELFF
TGTGCCTTTAGAGGGGGGACAGGGCGGACCGGGGAGCTGTTTTTT
>TRBV28|-|11|-|TRBJ2-7
CASSDNYEQYF
TGTGCCAGCAGTGACAATTACGAGCAGTACTTC
>TRBV28|-|12|-|TRBJ1-4
CASRQSYEKLFF
TGTGCCAGCAGACAGAGTTATGAAAAACTGTTTTTT
>TRBV19|once|15|TRBD1|TRBJ2-7
CASSPRQGASDEQYF
TGTGCCAGTAGTCCCCGACAGGGGGCTTCCGACGAGCAGTACTTC
>TRBV10-1|-|15|-|TRBJ2-3
CASSSSRQGADTQYF
TGCGCCAGCAGTTCGTCGCGCCAAGGGGCAGATACGCAGTATTTT
>TRBV27|-|15|TRBD1|TRBJ2-1
CASSLGQERSNEQFF
TGTGCCAGCAGTCTCGGACAGGAACGATCCAATGAGCAGTTCTTC
>TRBV5-5|-|17|TRBD1|TRBJ1-1
CASSRKTHRDRDSEAFF
TGTGCCAGCAGCCGGAAAACACACCGGGACAGGGATTCTGAAGCTTTCTTT
>TRBV6-2/TRBV6-3|-|13|TRBD2|TRBJ2-4
CASSLHSGRGGYF
TGTGCCAGCAGTTTGCACAGCGGGAGGGGAGGGTACTTC
>TRBV5-1|-|15|TRBD1|TRBJ2-1
CASSLGTGDYNEQFF
TGCGCCAGCAGCTTAGGGACAGGGGACTACAATGAGCAGTTCTTC
>TRBV5-1|-|15|-|TRBJ2-1
CASSLWGSEGGKQFF
TGCGCCAGCAGCTTATGGGGGAGTGAGGGAGGAAAGCAGTTCTTC
>TRBV7-9|-|13|-|TRBJ1-2
CASSPEWGEGYTF
TGTGCCAGCAGCCCCGAATGGGGAGAGGGCTACACCTTC
>TRBV30|-|14|-|TRBJ1-1
CAWSVYRVVPEAFF
TGTGCCTGGAGTGTATACAGGGTCGTCCCTGAAGCTTTCTTT
>TRBV18|-|15|-|TRBJ1-1
CASSPQATRNTEAFF
TGTGCCAGCTCACCACAGGCGACAAGGAACACTGAAGCTTTCTTT
>TRBV19|-|15|TRBD1|TRBJ2-2
CASSAGQAATGELFF
TGTGCCAGTAGCGCGGGACAGGCGGCTACCGGGGAGCTGTTTTTT
>TRBV24-1|-|15|-|TRBJ1-5
CATSDSGREGQPQHF
TGTGCCACCAGTGATTCGGGCAGGGAGGGTCAGCCCCAGCATTTT
>TRBV27|-|15|TRBD2|TRBJ2-1
CASSLTGGSYNEQFF
TGTGCCAGCAGTCTGACGGGAGGGTCCTACAATGAGCAGTTCTTC
>TRBV5-5|-|13|-|TRBJ1-5
CASSLEWGQPQHF
TGTGCCAGCAGCTTGGAGTGGGGCCAGCCCCAGCATTTT
>TRBV7-2|-|13|-|TRBJ1-1
CASSLDRQTEAFF
TGTGCCAGCAGCCTCGACAGGCAGACTGAAGCTTTCTTT
>TRBV7-9|-|17|-|TRBJ2-5
CASSLARAYPFRGTQYF
TGTGCCAGCAGCTTAGCACGAGCGTATCCCTTTCGTGGGACCCAGTACTTC
>TRBV11-2|-|12|-|TRBJ2-2
CASSSGTGELFF
TGTGCCAGCAGCTCCGGGACAGGGGAGCTGTTTTTT
>TRBV18|-|15|TRBD1|TRBJ2-3
CASSTGTGITDTQYF
TGTGCCAGCTCAACCGGGACAGGGATTACAGATACGCAGTATTTT
>TRBV19|-|14|TRBD1|TRBJ1-5
CASSGTGGNQPQHF
TGTGCCAGTAGCGGGACAGGGGGGAATCAGCCCCAGCATTTT
>TRBV30|once|12|-|TRBJ1-2
CAWRSGAGGYTF
TGTGCCTGGAGAAGTGGCGCGGGTGGCTACACCTTC
>TRBV28|-|14|-|TRBJ2-1
CASSLSQGPDEQFF
TGTGCCAGCAGTTTATCCCAGGGTCCGGATGAGCAGTTCTTC
>TRBV28|-|14|-|TRBJ1-2
CASRTSGTNYGYTF
TGTGCCAGCAGAACTTCAGGTACTAACTATGGCTACACCTTC
>TRBV7-9|-|14|TRBD1|TRBJ1-6
CASSRGTGTSPLHF
TGTGCCAGCAGCCGTGGGACAGGGACCTCACCCCTCCACTTT
>TRBV28|-|14|TRBD1|TRBJ1-1
CASSSGQGDTEAFF
TGTGCCAGCAGTTCGGGACAGGGGGACACTGAAGCTTTCTTT
>TRBV4-2|few|16|TRBD2|TRBJ2-3
CASSQSGTSGSDTQYF
TGTGCCAGCAGCCAAAGTGGGACTAGCGGGAGTGATACGCAGTATTTT
>TRBV6-2/TRBV6-3|-|15|-|TRBJ1-2
CASSITNRAPYGYTF
TGTGCCAGCAGTATAACGAACAGGGCTCCCTATGGCTACACCTTC
>TRBV24-1|once|13|-|TRBJ2-2
CATSDSGLGELFF
TGTGCCACCAGTGATTCTGGGCTCGGGGAGCTGTTTTTT
>TRBV28|once|16|-|TRBJ2-5
CASSKPHLRLQETQYF
TGTGCCAGCAGCAAGCCTCATCTGCGGCTGCAAGAGACCCAGTACTTC
>TRBV11-1|-|15|TRBD2|TRBJ2-2
CASSFASGITGELFF
TGTGCCAGCAGCTTCGCTAGCGGGATTACCGGGGAGCTGTTTTTT
>TRBV4-1|-|14|TRBD1|TRBJ2-5
CASSQTGGVETQYF
TGCGCCAGCAGCCAAACAGGGGGAGTAGAGACCCAGTACTTC
>TRBV19|once|16|-|TRBJ1-5
CASSIAGEGGNQPQHF
TGTGCCAGTAGTATTGCAGGGGAGGGAGGCAATCAGCCCCAGCATTTT
>TRBV4-3|-|12|TRBD1|TRBJ1-1
CASSQTGTAAFF
TGCGCCAGCAGCCAAACCGGGACAGCGGCTTTCTTT
>TRBV7-3|once|14|-|TRBJ1-1
CASSPDGGSTEAFF
TGTGCCAGCAGCCCCGACGGGGGGAGCACTGAAGCTTTCTTT
>TRBV18|-|15|-|TRBJ1-2
CASSPPTPGDYGYTF
TGTGCCAGCTCACCACCGACCCCCGGGGACTATGGCTACACCTTC